This is a list of T cell receptor beta chains from one sample in a study of blood T cell repertoires in COVID-19. The assay was immunoSEQ multiplex PCR, and TCRdb's table has in-frame clones only and misses some. The sample has some 200,000 clones, roughly 84% seen once; the top ten hold 2.9%. Sequences were obtained from peripheral blood. These receptors were obtained from a man aged 45 to 65 who had recovered from COVID-19. Both conserved end residues are part of each CDR3. Fields, in order: V gene, D gene, J gene, clone size, CDR3 protein, CDR3 DNA. A D gene is named only where the DNA matches it firmly. Not all rows give a size; the values are once, few, many and, for expanded clones, a class.

V gene: TRBV5-1
D gene: TRBD1
J gene: TRBJ1-2
clone size: NA
CDR3 protein: CASSLGGTANYGYTF
CDR3 DNA: TGCGCCAGCAGCCTGGGAGGGACAGCTAACTATGGCTACACCTTC

V gene: TRBV28
D gene: NA
J gene: TRBJ1-5
clone size: NA
CDR3 protein: CASSWGPGQPQHF
CDR3 DNA: TGTGCCAGCAGTTGGGGGCCTGGCCAGCCCCAGCATTTT

V gene: TRBV6-5
D gene: NA
J gene: TRBJ1-2
clone size: NA
CDR3 protein: CASSPRPAGGYTF
CDR3 DNA: TGTGCCAGTAGCCCGAGACCGGCGGGGGGCTACACCTTC

V gene: TRBV5-8
D gene: NA
J gene: TRBJ1-5
clone size: NA
CDR3 protein: CASSFVAGGNQPQHF
CDR3 DNA: TGTGCCAGCAGCTTTGTCGCGGGAGGCAATCAGCCCCAGCATTTT

V gene: TRBV28
D gene: NA
J gene: TRBJ2-5
clone size: NA
CDR3 protein: CASSLPPQGTQYF
CDR3 DNA: TGTGCCAGCAGTCTCCCTCCCCAGGGGACCCAGTACTTC

V gene: TRBV12-3/TRBV12-4
D gene: NA
J gene: TRBJ2-7
clone size: NA
CDR3 protein: CASSFDFAYEQYF
CDR3 DNA: TGTGCCAGCAGTTTTGACTTCGCCTACGAGCAGTACTTC

V gene: TRBV27
D gene: TRBD1
J gene: TRBJ2-2
clone size: NA
CDR3 protein: CASRSGQGLPGELFF
CDR3 DNA: TGTGCCAGCAGATCGGGACAGGGTTTACCCGGGGAGCTGTTTTTT

V gene: TRBV7-9
D gene: TRBD2
J gene: TRBJ2-5
clone size: once
CDR3 protein: CASSWGLAGGEETQYF
CDR3 DNA: TGTGCCAGCAGCTGGGGACTAGCGGGAGGGGAAGAGACCCAGTACTTC

V gene: TRBV6-5
D gene: TRBD1
J gene: TRBJ2-5
clone size: NA
CDR3 protein: CASRQGGAETQYF
CDR3 DNA: TGTGCCAGCCGACAGGGGGGGGCCGAGACCCAGTACTTC

V gene: TRBV30
D gene: NA
J gene: TRBJ1-2
clone size: NA
CDR3 protein: CAWRMGLYYGYTF
CDR3 DNA: TGTGCCTGGAGAATGGGACTGTACTATGGCTACACCTTC

V gene: TRBV19
D gene: TRBD1
J gene: TRBJ1-5
clone size: NA
CDR3 protein: CASSTGDRARQPQHF
CDR3 DNA: TGTGCCAGTAGTACCGGGGACAGGGCGCGTCAGCCCCAGCATTTT

V gene: TRBV14
D gene: TRBD2
J gene: TRBJ2-1
clone size: NA
CDR3 protein: CASRLAGSNEQFF
CDR3 DNA: TGTGCCAGCCGACTAGCGGGAAGCAATGAGCAGTTCTTC

V gene: TRBV4-2
D gene: TRBD2
J gene: TRBJ2-1
clone size: NA
CDR3 protein: CASSQDQAGVYNEQFF
CDR3 DNA: TGTGCCAGCAGCCAAGATCAAGCGGGGGTCTACAATGAGCAGTTCTTC

V gene: TRBV6-5
D gene: TRBD2
J gene: TRBJ2-3
clone size: few
CDR3 protein: CASCAGEGTDTQYF
CDR3 DNA: TGTGCCAGCTGCGCGGGAGAGGGCACAGATACGCAGTATTTT

V gene: TRBV18
D gene: TRBD1
J gene: TRBJ1-2
clone size: NA
CDR3 protein: CASSPGTGVFYGYTF
CDR3 DNA: TGTGCCAGCTCACCCGGGACAGGGGTATTCTATGGCTACACCTTC

V gene: TRBV19
D gene: NA
J gene: TRBJ1-4
clone size: NA
CDR3 protein: CASSRGAGNEKLFF
CDR3 DNA: TGTGCCAGCTCCCGGGGGGCCGGGAATGAAAAACTGTTTTTT

V gene: TRBV27
D gene: NA
J gene: TRBJ2-1
clone size: NA
CDR3 protein: CASSPVLRGGRRSYNEQFF
CDR3 DNA: TGTGCCAGCAGTCCAGTCCTAAGGGGGGGGAGGCGTTCCTACAATGAGCAGTTCTTC

V gene: TRBV6-1
D gene: NA
J gene: TRBJ2-5
clone size: NA
CDR3 protein: CASSEGGGQETQYF
CDR3 DNA: TGTGCCAGCAGTGAAGGAGGGGGCCAAGAGACCCAGTACTTC

V gene: TRBV30
D gene: NA
J gene: TRBJ2-5
clone size: NA
CDR3 protein: CAWGGWTQETQYF
CDR3 DNA: TGTGCCTGGGGAGGGTGGACACAAGAGACCCAGTACTTC

V gene: TRBV5-1
D gene: TRBD2
J gene: TRBJ2-4
clone size: NA
CDR3 protein: CASSLVASGNIQYF
CDR3 DNA: TGCGCCAGCAGCTTGGTCGCTAGCGGAAACATTCAGTACTTC

V gene: TRBV6-5
D gene: NA
J gene: TRBJ1-4
clone size: NA
CDR3 protein: CASSFPGAGELFF
CDR3 DNA: TGTGCCAGCAGTTTCCCCGGGGCAGGGGAACTGTTTTTT

V gene: TRBV5-1
D gene: TRBD2
J gene: TRBJ2-1
clone size: NA
CDR3 protein: CASSLDSSGRSDEQFF
CDR3 DNA: TGCGCCAGCAGCTTGGATTCTAGCGGGAGATCGGATGAGCAGTTCTTC

V gene: TRBV27
D gene: NA
J gene: TRBJ1-1
clone size: NA
CDR3 protein: CASSPQTAMNTEAFF
CDR3 DNA: TGTGCCAGCAGTCCCCAGACAGCCATGAACACTGAAGCTTTCTTT

V gene: TRBV5-1
D gene: NA
J gene: TRBJ1-1
clone size: NA
CDR3 protein: CASSLYQTGTEAFF
CDR3 DNA: TGCGCCAGCAGCTTGTACCAAACGGGAACTGAAGCTTTCTTT

V gene: TRBV15
D gene: TRBD1
J gene: TRBJ1-2
clone size: NA
CDR3 protein: CATSRELTGKSGYTF
CDR3 DNA: TGTGCCACCAGCAGAGAGCTGACAGGGAAGAGCGGCTACACCTTC

V gene: TRBV20-1
D gene: NA
J gene: TRBJ1-2
clone size: NA
CDR3 protein: CSAINYGYTF
CDR3 DNA: TGCAGTGCTATAAACTATGGCTACACCTTC

V gene: TRBV5-1
D gene: TRBD2
J gene: TRBJ2-1
clone size: NA
CDR3 protein: CASSLVAGVGGNEQFF
CDR3 DNA: TGCGCCAGCAGCTTGGTAGCGGGAGTGGGGGGCAATGAGCAGTTCTTC

V gene: TRBV5-6
D gene: TRBD2
J gene: TRBJ2-3
clone size: NA
CDR3 protein: CASSLGLAGVRDTQYF
CDR3 DNA: TGTGCCAGCAGCTTGGGACTAGCGGGAGTTCGGGATACGCAGTATTTT

V gene: TRBV28
D gene: TRBD2
J gene: TRBJ2-7
clone size: NA
CDR3 protein: CASPPRASGSPYEQYF
CDR3 DNA: TGTGCCAGCCCCCCCCGGGCTAGCGGGAGCCCCTACGAGCAGTACTTC

V gene: TRBV3-1/TRBV3-2
D gene: TRBD1
J gene: TRBJ1-2
clone size: NA
CDR3 protein: CASSPRPTGVLGYTF
CDR3 DNA: TGTGCCAGCAGCCCTCGACCGACAGGGGTGCTTGGCTACACCTTC

V gene: TRBV11-2
D gene: TRBD1
J gene: TRBJ2-7
clone size: once
CDR3 protein: CASSPTWDSQIASYEQYF
CDR3 DNA: TGTGCCAGCAGCCCAACATGGGACAGCCAAATAGCTTCGTACGAGCAGTACTTC

V gene: TRBV30
D gene: NA
J gene: TRBJ1-2
clone size: NA
CDR3 protein: CAWRFGGSARGYTF
CDR3 DNA: TGTGCCTGGAGGTTCGGGGGATCTGCTCGTGGCTACACCTTC

V gene: TRBV20-1
D gene: NA
J gene: TRBJ2-7
clone size: NA
CDR3 protein: CSTRTLYEQYF
CDR3 DNA: TGCAGTACCAGGACACTATACGAGCAGTACTTC

V gene: TRBV19
D gene: NA
J gene: TRBJ2-7
clone size: NA
CDR3 protein: CASSIRRGDYEQYF
CDR3 DNA: TGTGCCAGTAGTATACGGCGGGGAGATTACGAGCAGTACTTC

V gene: TRBV9
D gene: TRBD2
J gene: TRBJ2-3
clone size: NA
CDR3 protein: CASSVAWGGSLNTQYF
CDR3 DNA: TGTGCCAGCAGCGTAGCTTGGGGCGGGAGCTTAAATACGCAGTATTTT

V gene: TRBV3-1/TRBV3-2
D gene: NA
J gene: TRBJ2-1
clone size: NA
CDR3 protein: CASSQYQSVRGRGEQFF
CDR3 DNA: TGTGCCAGCAGCCAATATCAGTCGGTGAGGGGGCGGGGTGAGCAGTTCTTC

V gene: TRBV28
D gene: NA
J gene: TRBJ1-2
clone size: NA
CDR3 protein: CASISYWSGGYTF
CDR3 DNA: TGTGCCAGCATTTCTTATTGGTCCGGGGGCTACACCTTC

V gene: TRBV10-1
D gene: TRBD2
J gene: TRBJ2-2
clone size: NA
CDR3 protein: CASSAYGTSAAGELFF
CDR3 DNA: TGCGCCAGCAGTGCATACGGGACTAGCGCCGCCGGGGAGCTGTTTTTT

V gene: TRBV10-3
D gene: NA
J gene: TRBJ2-3
clone size: NA
CDR3 protein: CAISPRGDTQYF
CDR3 DNA: TGTGCCATCAGTCCCCGGGGGGATACGCAGTATTTT

V gene: TRBV6-5
D gene: NA
J gene: TRBJ2-7
clone size: NA
CDR3 protein: CASSYSGILYEQYF
CDR3 DNA: TGTGCCAGCAGTTACTCCGGGATTCTCTACGAGCAGTACTTC

V gene: TRBV11-2
D gene: NA
J gene: TRBJ1-1
clone size: once
CDR3 protein: CASSLDRGGPIEAFF
CDR3 DNA: TGTGCCAGCAGCTTAGATCGGGGGGGGCCGATTGAAGCTTTCTTT

V gene: TRBV7-9
D gene: TRBD1
J gene: TRBJ1-2
clone size: NA
CDR3 protein: CASSLYAQGDYGYTF
CDR3 DNA: TGTGCCAGCAGCTTATATGCTCAGGGGGACTATGGCTACACCTTC